This T cell receptor (beta chain) was obtained from a study of cytomegalovirus exposure and HLA in healthy donors. Whole-study findings and limits: Later analysis identified about 17,000 TCR beta sequences associated with HLA alleles, using a false discovery rate threshold of 0.05. Cytomegalovirus-associated TCR beta chains were listed, numbering 164. According to an earlier analysis, most TCR beta V segments yielded productive rearrangements about 90% or about 30% of the time. It is likely that the observed cluster of highly shared sequence variants was a sequencing artifact.

The CDR3 runs 13 residues. Looked up from germline, CDR1 is SNHLY and CDR2 is FYNNEI. The V and J ends lost 6 bases and 0 bases respectively, with 6 bases between them. This clone was picked up a small number of times. What it binds is unknown. PCR was performed using 60 Vbeta and 13 Jbeta primers. Assay used: immunoSEQ multiplex PCR; TCRdb lists only in-frame clones, some missing. Among under 90,000 clones listed, 70% were seen once. V and J are TRBV2 and TRBJ1-3; D remains unclear. The sequencing input was PBMCs. The receptor was isolated from a woman between 45 and 65 years old in good health and CMV-seropositive. The DNA for the CDR3 is TGTGCCAGCAGCTCGGTCTCTGGAAACACCATATATTTT. Protein: CASSSVSGNTIYF.